Described below is a single TCR beta chain sequence and its context. The record originates from a study of T cells after yellow fever vaccination. The ends were cut back, 5 bases at V and 1 base at J, with 14 bases in the middle. In germline, CDR1 is DFQATT, CDR2 SNEGSKA (reference sequence). This CDR3 spans 14 amino acids. 5'RACE template switching generated TCR cDNA, adding a universal primer site and UMIs. One entry per CDR3 protein, called by TCRdb with MiXCR from the 5' RACE reads. The sample has some 340,000 distinct CDR3 sequences, around 10% seen once. Specimen: CD4+ T cells sorted from PBMCs, collected 45 days after the yellow fever booster vaccination. The TCR was taken from a man between 18 and 35 years old who received the YFV17D yellow fever vaccine. The chain couples TRBV20-1 to TRBJ1-1, with D hard to call. CDR3 amino acids: CSAPLTAPNTEAFF. The DNA of the CDR3 is TGCAGTGCTCCCCTGACGGCCCCGAACACTGAAGCTTTCTTT.